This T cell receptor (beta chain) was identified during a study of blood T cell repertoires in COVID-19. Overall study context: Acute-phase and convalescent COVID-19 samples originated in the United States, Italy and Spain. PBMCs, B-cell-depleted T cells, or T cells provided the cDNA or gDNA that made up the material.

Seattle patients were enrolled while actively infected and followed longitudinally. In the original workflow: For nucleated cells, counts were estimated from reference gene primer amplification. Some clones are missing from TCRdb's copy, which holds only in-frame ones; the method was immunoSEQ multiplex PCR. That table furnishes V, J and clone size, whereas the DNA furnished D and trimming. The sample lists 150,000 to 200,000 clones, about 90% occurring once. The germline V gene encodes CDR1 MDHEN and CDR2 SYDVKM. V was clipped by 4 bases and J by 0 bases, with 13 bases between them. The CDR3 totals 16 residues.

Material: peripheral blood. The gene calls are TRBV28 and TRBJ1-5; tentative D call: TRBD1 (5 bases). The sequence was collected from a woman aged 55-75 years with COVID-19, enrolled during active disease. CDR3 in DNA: TGTGCCAGCAGTTCCCATCAGGGTAATAGCAATCAGCCCCAGCATTTT. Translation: CASSSHQGNSNQPQHF.